What follows are 25 T cell receptor beta chains derived from one specimen sequenced in a study of shared clonotypes between healthy human individuals (TCRdb year 2020). The library was generated by the immunoSEQ multiplex PCR assay. TCRdb stores this immuneACCESS table with in-frame sequences only. Part of the clones is absent; in the studies checked, under half of the shortfall reflects unresolved V genes, and no reason is known for the rest. This sample gives approximately 470,000 clones in total; 81% of them show up just once. The ten largest make up roughly an eighth of the sample. The specimen was PBMCs. These receptors were collected from a woman aged 40 to 55 in good health. Some clones in this sample may be carry-over from other donors' samples.

The chain employs TRBV29-1 and TRBJ2-7; D call uncertain. The V end was cut by 4 bases, the J end by 3 bases, with 10 bases between. The CDR3 spans 12 residues. CDR1 SQVTM and CDR2 ANQGSEA come from the germline V gene. In DNA, the CDR3 is TGCAGCGTTGTCTCCCCAGACTACGAGCAGTACTTC. It yields the protein CSVVSPDYEQYF.

This clone was counted at least ten times. This rearrangement joins TRBV19 to TRBJ2-1; D perhaps matches TRBD2 (5 bases). The CDR3 covers 15 residues. V was clipped by 5 bases and J by 0 bases, with 11 bases between them. Germline V gene lookup returns CDR1 LNHDA and CDR2 SQIVND (reference sequence). The CDR3 region has the DNA TGTGCCAGTAGTTATTCGGGGAGCTCCTACAATGAGCAGTTCTTC. Translating it yields CASSYSGSSYNEQFF.

V is TRBV18 and J is TRBJ2-5, with a tentative D call TRBD1 (5 bases). Germline CDR1 reads KGHSH; CDR2 reads LQKENI. This CDR3 is built from 16 residues. Trimming left V 3 bases short and J 1 base short, with 15 bases between. As DNA, the CDR3 is TGTGCCAGCTCACCGGTGGCCGAAGGGGCCCAAGAGACCCAGTACTTC. It is translated as CASSPVAEGAQETQYF.

The rearrangement links TRBV5-6 to TRBJ1-4, with TRBD1 as a possible D gene (6 bases). The germline CDR1 and CDR2 sequences are SGHDT and YYEEEE. Between the trimmed V and J ends, which lost 2 bases and 8 bases, there was a span of 13 bases. The CDR3 is 14 residues long. The CDR3 nucleotides are TGTGCCAGCAGCTTTTACAGGGCTGACGAAAAACTGTTTTTT. Amino acids: CASSFYRADEKLFF. Based on the CDR3 plus reference TRBV5-6 and TRBJ1-4, the full variable domain is DAGVTQSPTHLIKTRGQQVTLRCSPKSGHDTVSWYQQALGQGPQFIFQYYEEEERQRGNFPDRFSGHQFPNYSSELNVNALLLGDSALYLCASSFYRADEKLFFGSGTQLSVL.

The rearrangement joins TRBV6-6 to TRBJ2-5, with TRBD2 identical over 10 bases. Losses at the gene ends were 6 bases for V and 10 bases for J; bases not matched to a gene: 5. The CDR3 is 12 residues long. Germline CDR1 reads MNHNY; CDR2 reads SVGAGI (reference sequence). The CDR3 DNA reads TGTGCCAGCAGAAGGACTAGCGGATTCCAGTACTTC. Its translation: CASRRTSGFQYF.

This clone turned up a few times. V is TRBV5-1 and J is TRBJ2-1; 7 bases align to TRBD2. The CDR3 is made up of 16 amino acids. CDR1 and CDR2 from the germline V gene are SGHRS and YFSETQ. V lost 1 base, J lost 4 bases, and 8 bases stayed unmatched. CDR3 residues: CASSLLSSGPYNEQFF. CDR3 nucleotide sequence: TGCGCCAGCAGCTTGTTGAGTAGCGGGCCTTACAATGAGCAGTTCTTC.

The V gene is TRBV28, the J gene TRBJ1-2; D unresolved. The V end was cut by 7 bases, the J end by 8 bases, with 14 bases between. This CDR3 has 12 residues. Germline-derived CDR1 and CDR2 are MDHEN and SYDVKM. The CDR3 is CASTHGLEGYTF. CDR3 in DNA: TGTGCCAGCACCCACGGGCTTGAGGGCTACACCTTC.

The chain is built from TRBV5-1 and TRBJ1-4; 9 bases fit TRBD1. Germline V CDR1 and CDR2: SGHRS, YFSETQ. The CDR3 is made up of 16 amino acids. V was clipped by 4 bases and J by 2 bases; unmatched bases: 6. The CDR3 coding sequence is TGCGCCAGCAGCGTGGGACAGGGAACGACTAATGAAAAACTGTTTTTT. Translating gives CASSVGQGTTNEKLFF.

A remark on this clone: Given a far larger clone just one base away, this is likely a sequencing read error. The chain has TRBV2 and TRBJ1-1, with 7 positions matching TRBD1. Germline CDR1 SNHLY, CDR2 FYNNEI. The CDR3 covers 14 residues. The ends lost 8 bases at V and 1 base at J; junction bases unmatched: 7. Here the CDR3 reads CASGARTGNTEAFF. The CDR3 nucleotides read TGTGCCAGCGGGGCCAGGACAGGGAACACTGAAGCTTTCTTT.

This clone was counted at least ten times. The gene calls are TRBV6-4 and TRBJ2-3, with 10 nucleotides matching TRBD1. This CDR3 region has 15 residues. From germline, CDR1 is MRHNA and CDR2 SNTAGT. Unmatched junction bases numbered 7, after V lost 6 bases and J lost 4 bases. CDR3 in amino acids: CASSRGTGEADTQYF. The CDR3 DNA reads as TGTGCCAGCAGCCGGGGGACAGGGGAGGCAGATACGCAGTATTTT.

This rearrangement joins TRBV27 to TRBJ1-5, with 10 bases aligning to TRBD1. This CDR3 has 17 residues. Germline V gives CDR1 MNHEY, CDR2 SMNVEV (reference sequence). V lost 4 bases, J lost 4 bases, and 10 bases stayed unmatched. This CDR3 reads CASSSLGTGADNQPQHF. The CDR3 DNA follows: TGTGCCAGCAGTTCTTTGGGGACAGGGGCGGATAATCAGCCCCAGCATTTT.

Details on this clone: A far larger clone is off by one base, so a read error is likely. The J gene is TRBJ2-7, the V gene TRBV27; D not certain. Per germline, CDR1 MNHEY and CDR2 SMNVEV (reference sequence). V shed 6 bases and J shed 2 bases, with 11 bases lying between them. The CDR3 spans 13 residues. The chain's CDR3 is CASSPWKTYEQYF. For the CDR3, the DNA is TGTGCCAGCAGCCCCTGGAAGACCTACGAGCAGTACTTC.

This chain connects TRBV28 to TRBJ2-1; 8 nucleotides align to TRBD2. The germline CDR1 and CDR2 sequences are MDHEN and SYDVKM. The CDR3 is 15 amino acids. The V and J ends lost 6 bases and 3 bases, in that order; junction bases with no gene match: 7. CDR3 coding DNA: TGTGCCAGCAGGAGAGCGGGAGACGGCTACAATGAGCAGTTCTTC. Translating gives CASRRAGDGYNEQFF.

The J gene is TRBJ1-5, the V gene TRBV6-1; D unresolved. Germline CDR1 and CDR2: MNHNS and SASEGT. The CDR3 runs to 11 residues. Trimming stripped 3 bases from V and 6 bases from J, with 3 bases between. The CDR3: CASSDFQPQHF. Here the CDR3 DNA reads TGTGCCAGCAGTGATTTTCAGCCCCAGCATTTT.

This clone has a handful of counts. A far bigger clonotype differs at one base, so this is likely a read error. V is TRBV30 and J is TRBJ2-5, with 7 bases lining up with TRBD2. The germline gives CDR1 GTSNPN, CDR2 SVGIG (reference sequence). The CDR3 consists of 13 residues. With V trimmed by 2 bases and J by 9 bases, 9 bases remained unmatched. CDR3 sequence: CAWSHGSREAQYF. The CDR3 DNA reads TGTGCCTGGAGTCACGGCAGTCGGGAGGCCCAGTACTTC.

As for this clone: Given a much more abundant clone one base away, this may be a read error. Other nucleotide sequences from this sample produce the same CDR3. The chain couples TRBV19 to TRBJ2-7; unclear D gene. CDR3 length equals 16 residues. Germline-derived CDR1 and CDR2 are LNHDA and SQIVND (reference sequence). V lost 2 bases to trimming and J lost 3 bases, with 17 bases between them. DNA for the CDR3: TGTGCCAGTAGTATAACGGGTTCGGCCTCCATCTACGAGCAGTACTTC. Protein product: CASSITGSASIYEQYF.

The chain has TRBV7-9 and TRBJ2-5, with 8 nucleotides matching TRBD1. The germline V gene encodes CDR1 SEHNR and CDR2 FQNEAQ (reference sequence). Trimming took 6 bases from V and 2 from J; bases not matched to a gene: 5. CDR3 length: 14 amino acids. This CDR3 is CASSHGQGQETQYF. Written as DNA, the CDR3 is TGTGCCAGCAGTCATGGACAGGGACAAGAGACCCAGTACTTC.

The chain uses TRBV5-1 and TRBJ2-6; 7 bases align to TRBD2. Trimming took 0 bases from V and 1 from J; bases not matched to a gene: 4. Germline V CDR1 and CDR2: SGHRS, YFSETQ. This CDR3 has 17 amino acids. The CDR3: CASSLEVSGSGANVLTF. The CDR3 DNA sequence: TGCGCCAGCAGCTTGGAAGTTAGCGGGTCTGGGGCCAACGTCCTGACTTTC.

The rearrangement uses TRBV28 and TRBJ2-7; D might be TRBD2 (5 bases). Germline CDR1 is MDHEN and CDR2 is SYDVKM. Between the trimmed V and J ends, which lost 4 bases and 4 bases, there was a span of 14 bases. This CDR3 comprises 14 residues. The CDR3 region has the DNA TGTGCCAGCAGTTCCTCGGGGAGCCTGTACGAGCAGTACTTC. Translating it yields CASSSSGSLYEQYF.

V gene TRBV6-5 combines with J gene TRBJ1-2; D possibly corresponds to TRBD1 (6 bases). CDR1 is MNHEY, CDR2 SVGAGI, per germline. V dropped 6 bases and J dropped 4 bases, with 15 bases sitting between them. The CDR3 loop spans 14 amino acids. CDR3 DNA: TGTGCCAGCAGCCAAGGGGGGGGGAGCTATGGCTACACCTTC. Protein sequence: CASSQGGGSYGYTF.

Note on this clone: This same CDR3 is encoded by further DNA sequences in the sample. The chain employs TRBV7-2 and TRBJ2-7; D call uncertain. Germline loops: CDR1 SGHTA, CDR2 FQGNSA. V gave up 1 base and J gave up 4 bases, with 5 bases separating them. The CDR3 consists of 12 residues. CDR3 bases: TGTGCCAGCAGCTTAGGTGTGTACGAGCAGTACTTC. Translation: CASSLGVYEQYF.

A remark on this clone: A far larger clone is off by one base, so a read error is likely. The chain employs TRBV15 and TRBJ1-1, with D unresolved. Germline V lookup: CDR1 LNHNV, CDR2 YYDKDF (reference sequence). The V gene lost 3 bases and the J gene lost 3 bases, with 5 bases spanning the gap. CDR3 length: 12 residues. The CDR3: CATSRWYTEAFF. In DNA form, the CDR3 reads TGTGCCACCAGCAGGTGGTACACTGAAGCTTTCTTT.

The rearrangement uses TRBV19 and TRBJ1-3; D call uncertain. V lost 7 bases to trimming and J lost 0 bases, with 10 bases between them. Germline CDR1 reads LNHDA; CDR2 reads SQIVND (reference sequence). This CDR3 is 14 amino acids long. CDR3 coding DNA: TGTGCCAGTAAGCTTACCCACTCTGGAAACACCATATATTTT. Its translation is CASKLTHSGNTIYF.

The chain uses TRBV2 and TRBJ2-7, with D possibly being TRBD2 (6 bases). The V gene lost 7 bases and the J gene lost 4 bases, with 11 bases spanning the gap. The germline V gene has CDR1 SNHLY and CDR2 FYNNEI. CDR3 length equals 12 residues. In DNA form, the CDR3 reads TGTGCCAGCAAGGGAGGAAATTACGAGCAGTACTTC. It encodes CASKGGNYEQYF.

With regard to this clone: It differs at one base from a far larger clone, so likely a read error. The chain employs TRBV28 and TRBJ1-1; TRBD1 is a possible D gene (6 bases). V was shortened by 6 bases and J by 4 bases, with 18 bases between the two germline ends. This CDR3 comprises 15 residues. Germline CDR1 reads MDHEN; CDR2 reads SYDVKM. In DNA, the CDR3 is TGTGCCAGCAGCCCCGTGACAGGACACTCCACTGAAGCTTTCTTT. It is translated as CASSPVTGHSTEAFF.